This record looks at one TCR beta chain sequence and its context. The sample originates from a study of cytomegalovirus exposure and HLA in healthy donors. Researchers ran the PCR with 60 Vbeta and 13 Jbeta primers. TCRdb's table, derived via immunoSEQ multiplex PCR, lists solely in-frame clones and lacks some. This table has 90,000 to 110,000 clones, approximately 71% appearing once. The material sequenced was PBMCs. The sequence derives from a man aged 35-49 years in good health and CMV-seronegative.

CDR3 coding DNA: TGTGCCAGCAGCTGGGGTGTGGGGCGGGGGGGGAATGAGCAGTTCTTC. Protein: CASSWGVGRGGNEQFF. The V call is TRBV5-4, the J call TRBJ2-1, with 9 bases that match TRBD2. J lost 7 bases, V lost 3 bases, and 11 bases had no gene match. The germline V gene has CDR1 SGHNT and CDR2 YYREEE (reference sequence). CDR3 size: 16 residues.